The present T cell receptor beta chain was sequenced within a study of T cells in Graves' hyperthyroidism and ophthalmopathy. The study's findings and limits: Ophthalmopathy and stable hyperthyroidism were separated by a 13 V-J model. Most clonotypes expanded in the thyroid (above 0.001) were also present in blood.

With 3 bases removed from V and 5 bases from J, the gap between germline ends came to 4 bases. Per germline, CDR1 SGHAT and CDR2 FQNNGV. The CDR3 spans 11 residues. Regarding this clonotype: What it recognizes is unknown.

Lactation, pregnancy, other autoimmune disease or uncontrolled infection excluded patients. Authors of the study amplified TCR beta CDR3 regions from RNA transcripts. TCR CDR3 regions were first amplified by RT-PCR with HTBI primers. Using its own MiXCR run on the multiplex PCR reads, TCRdb lists one record per CDR3 protein. Of about 360,000 distinct CDR3 sequences listed, less than 15% are singletons. The sequencing sample was made of blood. This clonotype was sampled from a woman aged 18-29 years with Graves' hyperthyroidism. V and J are TRBV11-2 and TRBJ1-1; D is ambiguous. The CDR3 DNA sequence: TGTGCCAGCAGCTTGATGACTGAAGCTTTCTTT. It translates to CASSLMTEAFF.